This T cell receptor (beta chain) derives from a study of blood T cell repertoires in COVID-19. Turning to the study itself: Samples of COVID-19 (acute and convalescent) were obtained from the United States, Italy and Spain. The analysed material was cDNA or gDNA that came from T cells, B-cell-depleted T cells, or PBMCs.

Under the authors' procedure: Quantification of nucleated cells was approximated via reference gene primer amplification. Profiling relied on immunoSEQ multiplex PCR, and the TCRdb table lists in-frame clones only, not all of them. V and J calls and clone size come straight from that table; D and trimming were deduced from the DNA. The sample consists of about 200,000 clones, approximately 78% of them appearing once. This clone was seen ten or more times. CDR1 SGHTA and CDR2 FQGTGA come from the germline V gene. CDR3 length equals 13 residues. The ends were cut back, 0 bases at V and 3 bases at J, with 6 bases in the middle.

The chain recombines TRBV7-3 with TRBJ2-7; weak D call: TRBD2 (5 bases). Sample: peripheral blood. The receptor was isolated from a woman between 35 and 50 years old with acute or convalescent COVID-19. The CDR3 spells CASSLTRDYEQYF. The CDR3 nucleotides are TGTGCCAGCAGCTTAACGAGGGACTACGAGCAGTACTTC.